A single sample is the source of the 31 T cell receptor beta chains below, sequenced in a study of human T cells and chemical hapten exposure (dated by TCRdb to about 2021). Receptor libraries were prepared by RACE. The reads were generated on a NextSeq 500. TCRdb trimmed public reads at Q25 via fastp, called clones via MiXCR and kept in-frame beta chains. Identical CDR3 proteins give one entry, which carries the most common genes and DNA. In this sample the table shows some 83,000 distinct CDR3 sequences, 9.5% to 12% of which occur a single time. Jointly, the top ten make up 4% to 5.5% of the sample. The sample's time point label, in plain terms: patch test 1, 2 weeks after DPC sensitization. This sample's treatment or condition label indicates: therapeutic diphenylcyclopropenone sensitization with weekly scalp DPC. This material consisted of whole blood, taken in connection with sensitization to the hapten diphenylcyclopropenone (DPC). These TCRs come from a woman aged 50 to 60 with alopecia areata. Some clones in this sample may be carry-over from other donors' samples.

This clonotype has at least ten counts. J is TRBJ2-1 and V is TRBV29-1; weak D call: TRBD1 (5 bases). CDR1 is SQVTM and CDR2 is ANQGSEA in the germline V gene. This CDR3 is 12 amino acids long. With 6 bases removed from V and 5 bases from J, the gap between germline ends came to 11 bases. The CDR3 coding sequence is TGCAGCGTAGCCGCAGGGAACAATGAGCAGTTCTTC. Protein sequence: CSVAAGNNEQFF.

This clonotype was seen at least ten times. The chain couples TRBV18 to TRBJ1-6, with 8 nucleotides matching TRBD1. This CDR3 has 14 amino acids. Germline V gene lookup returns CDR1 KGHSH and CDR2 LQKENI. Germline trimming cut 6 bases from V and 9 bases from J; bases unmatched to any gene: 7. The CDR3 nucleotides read TGTGCCAGCTCCGAGACAGGGGCCGGTTCACCCCTCCACTTT. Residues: CASSETGAGSPLHF.

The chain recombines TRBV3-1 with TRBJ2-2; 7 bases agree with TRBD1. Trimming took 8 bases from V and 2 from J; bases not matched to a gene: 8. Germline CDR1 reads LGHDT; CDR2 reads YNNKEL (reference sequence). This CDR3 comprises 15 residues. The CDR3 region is CASLRGTANTGELFF. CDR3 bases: TGTGCCAGCCTGAGGGGGACAGCTAACACCGGGGAGCTGTTTTTT.

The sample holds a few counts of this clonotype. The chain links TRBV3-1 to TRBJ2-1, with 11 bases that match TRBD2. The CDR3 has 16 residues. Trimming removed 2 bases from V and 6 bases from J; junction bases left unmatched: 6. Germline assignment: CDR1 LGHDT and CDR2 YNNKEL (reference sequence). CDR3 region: CASSQRSGGAFNEQFF. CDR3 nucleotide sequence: TGTGCCAGCAGCCAACGTAGCGGGGGGGCGTTCAATGAGCAGTTCTTC.

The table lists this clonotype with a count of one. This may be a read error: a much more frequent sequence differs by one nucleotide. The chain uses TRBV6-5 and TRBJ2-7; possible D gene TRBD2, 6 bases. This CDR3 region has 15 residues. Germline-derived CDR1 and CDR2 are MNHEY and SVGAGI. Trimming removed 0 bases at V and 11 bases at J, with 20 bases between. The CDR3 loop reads CASSYSGRALGGEYF. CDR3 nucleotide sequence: TGTGCCAGCAGTTACTCTGGGCGGGCACTAGGCGGGGAGTACTTC.

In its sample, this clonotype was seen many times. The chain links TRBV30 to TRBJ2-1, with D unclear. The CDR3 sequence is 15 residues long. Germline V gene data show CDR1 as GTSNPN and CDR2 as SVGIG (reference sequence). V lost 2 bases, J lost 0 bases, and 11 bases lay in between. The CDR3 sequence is CAWSNKGSSYNEQFF. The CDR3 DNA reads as TGTGCCTGGAGTAATAAGGGTAGCTCCTACAATGAGCAGTTCTTC. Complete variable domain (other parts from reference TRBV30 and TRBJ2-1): SQTIHQWPATLVQPVGSPLSLECTVEGTSNPNLYWYRQAAGRGLQLLFYSVGIGQISSEVPQNLSASRPQDRQFILSSKKLLLSDSGFYLCAWSNKGSSYNEQFFGPGTRLTVL.

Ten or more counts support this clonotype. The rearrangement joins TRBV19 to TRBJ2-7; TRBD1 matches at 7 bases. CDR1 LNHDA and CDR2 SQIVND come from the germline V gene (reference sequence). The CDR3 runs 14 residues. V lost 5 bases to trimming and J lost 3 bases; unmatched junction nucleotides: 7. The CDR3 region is CASSVGTVSYEQYF. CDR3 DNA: TGTGCCAGTAGTGTAGGGACAGTGAGCTACGAGCAGTACTTC.

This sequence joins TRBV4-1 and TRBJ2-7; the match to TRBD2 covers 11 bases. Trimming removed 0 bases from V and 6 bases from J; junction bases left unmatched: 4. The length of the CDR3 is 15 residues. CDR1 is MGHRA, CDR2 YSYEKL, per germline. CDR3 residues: CASSQDIAGGSEQYF. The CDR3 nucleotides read TGCGCCAGCAGCCAAGATATAGCGGGAGGGAGCGAGCAGTACTTC.

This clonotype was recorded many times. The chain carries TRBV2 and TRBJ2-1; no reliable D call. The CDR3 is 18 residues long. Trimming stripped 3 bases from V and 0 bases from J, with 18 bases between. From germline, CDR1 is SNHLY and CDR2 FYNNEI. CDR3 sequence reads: CASSDPRDSARSYNEQFF. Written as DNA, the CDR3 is TGTGCCAGCAGTGATCCCAGAGATTCGGCCCGCTCCTACAATGAGCAGTTCTTC. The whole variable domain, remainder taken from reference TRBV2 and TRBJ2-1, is EPEVTQTPSHQVTQMGQEVILRCVPISNHLYFYWYRQILGQKVEFLVSFYNNEISEKSEIFDDQFSVERPDGSNFTLKIRSTKLEDSAMYFCASSDPRDSARSYNEQFFGPGTRLTVL.

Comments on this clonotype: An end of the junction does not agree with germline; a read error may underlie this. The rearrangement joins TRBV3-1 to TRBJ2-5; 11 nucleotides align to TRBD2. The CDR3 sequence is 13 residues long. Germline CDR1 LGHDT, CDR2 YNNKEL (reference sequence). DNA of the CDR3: TGTGCCAGCAGATTTAGCGGGGGGGCCAGGATCGACTTC. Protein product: CASRFSGGARIDF.

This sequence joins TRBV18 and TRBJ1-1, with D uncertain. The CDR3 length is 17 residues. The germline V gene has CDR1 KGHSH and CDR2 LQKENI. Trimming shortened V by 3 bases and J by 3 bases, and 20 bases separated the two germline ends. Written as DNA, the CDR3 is TGTGCCAGCTCACCCTCAAGCCCCTCTATGGTGGACACTGAAGCTTTCTTT. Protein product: CASSPSSPSMVDTEAFF.

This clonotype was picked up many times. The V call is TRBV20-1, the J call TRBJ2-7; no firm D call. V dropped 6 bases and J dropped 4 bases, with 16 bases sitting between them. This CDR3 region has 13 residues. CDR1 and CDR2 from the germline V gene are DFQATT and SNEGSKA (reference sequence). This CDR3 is CSARQWGSYEQYF. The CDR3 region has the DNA TGCAGTGCCCGCCAGTGGGGTTCTTACGAGCAGTACTTC.

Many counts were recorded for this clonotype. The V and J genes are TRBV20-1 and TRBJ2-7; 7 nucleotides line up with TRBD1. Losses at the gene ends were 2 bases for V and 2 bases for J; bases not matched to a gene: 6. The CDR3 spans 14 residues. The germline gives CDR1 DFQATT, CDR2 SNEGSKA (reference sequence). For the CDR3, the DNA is TGCAGTGCTAGAATCGCACAGGGGACCTACGAGCAGTACTTC. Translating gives CSARIAQGTYEQYF.

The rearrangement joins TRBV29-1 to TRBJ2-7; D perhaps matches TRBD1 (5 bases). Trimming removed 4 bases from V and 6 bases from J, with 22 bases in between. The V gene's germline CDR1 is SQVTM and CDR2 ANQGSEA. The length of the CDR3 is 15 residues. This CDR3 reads CSVVPAVQVRREQYF. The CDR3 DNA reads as TGCAGCGTTGTCCCGGCGGTACAGGTACGTCGCGAGCAGTACTTC.

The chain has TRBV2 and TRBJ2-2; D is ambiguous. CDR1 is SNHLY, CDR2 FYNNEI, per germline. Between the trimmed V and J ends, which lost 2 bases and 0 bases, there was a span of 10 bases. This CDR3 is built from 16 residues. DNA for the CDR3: TGTGCCAGCAGTGAATGGACCGCCGCGAACACCGGGGAGCTGTTTTTT. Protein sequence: CASSEWTAANTGELFF.

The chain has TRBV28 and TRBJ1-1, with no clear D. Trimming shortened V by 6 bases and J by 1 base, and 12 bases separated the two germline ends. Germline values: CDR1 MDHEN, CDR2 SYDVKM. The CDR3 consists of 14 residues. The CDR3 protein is CASSSSLENTEAFF. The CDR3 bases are TGTGCCAGCAGCTCCAGCCTAGAGAACACTGAAGCTTTCTTT.

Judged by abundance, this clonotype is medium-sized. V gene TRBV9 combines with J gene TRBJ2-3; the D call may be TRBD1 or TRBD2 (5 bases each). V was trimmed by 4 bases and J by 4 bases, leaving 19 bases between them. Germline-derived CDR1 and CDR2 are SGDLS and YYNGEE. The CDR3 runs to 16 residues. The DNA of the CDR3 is TGTGCCAGCAGCCGAGGGGCCTCTTTGAGGGCAGATACGCAGTATTTT. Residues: CASSRGASLRADTQYF.

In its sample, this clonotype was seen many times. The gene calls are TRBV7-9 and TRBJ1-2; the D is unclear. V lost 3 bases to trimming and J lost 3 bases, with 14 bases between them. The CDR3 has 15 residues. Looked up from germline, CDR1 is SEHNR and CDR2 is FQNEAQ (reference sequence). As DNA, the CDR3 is TGTGCCAGCAGCTTTCTCCGGACGGAAGACTATGGCTACACCTTC. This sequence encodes CASSFLRTEDYGYTF.

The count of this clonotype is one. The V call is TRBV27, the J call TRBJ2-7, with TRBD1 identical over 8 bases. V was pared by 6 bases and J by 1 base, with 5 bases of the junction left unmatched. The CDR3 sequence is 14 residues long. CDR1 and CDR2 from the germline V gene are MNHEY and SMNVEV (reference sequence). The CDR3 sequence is CASSPRTGSYEQYF. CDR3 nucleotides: TGTGCCAGCAGCCCCAGGACAGGGTCCTACGAGCAGTACTTC.

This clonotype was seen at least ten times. The CDR3 bases are TGTGCCAGCAGCTTAGCCAACGGGGGAACTGAAGCTTTCTTT. Amino acid sequence: CASSLANGGTEAFF. The rearrangement links TRBV7-9 to TRBJ1-1, with D perhaps matching TRBD1 (5 bases). V lost 0 bases, J lost 5 bases, and 10 bases lay in between. This CDR3 contains 14 residues. CDR1 SEHNR and CDR2 FQNEAQ come from the germline V gene (reference sequence).

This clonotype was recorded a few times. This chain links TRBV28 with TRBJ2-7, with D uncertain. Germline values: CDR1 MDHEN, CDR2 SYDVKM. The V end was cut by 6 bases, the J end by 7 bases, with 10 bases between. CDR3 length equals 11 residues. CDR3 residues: CASSRPGEQYF. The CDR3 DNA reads TGTGCCAGCAGCCGCCCTGGAGAGCAGTACTTC.

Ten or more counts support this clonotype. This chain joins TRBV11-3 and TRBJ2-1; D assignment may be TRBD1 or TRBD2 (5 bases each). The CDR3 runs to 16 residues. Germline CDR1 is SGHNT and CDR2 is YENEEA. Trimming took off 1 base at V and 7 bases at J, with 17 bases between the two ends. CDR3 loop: CASSLAGTSMGNEQFF. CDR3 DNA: TGTGCCAGCAGCTTAGCCGGGACCTCTATGGGGAATGAGCAGTTCTTC.

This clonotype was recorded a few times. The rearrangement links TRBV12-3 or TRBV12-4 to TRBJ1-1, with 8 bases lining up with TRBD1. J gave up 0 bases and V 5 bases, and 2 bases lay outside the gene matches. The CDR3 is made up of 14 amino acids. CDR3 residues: CASSRQGLNTEAFF. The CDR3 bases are TGTGCCAGCAGTCGACAGGGGTTGAACACTGAAGCTTTCTTT.

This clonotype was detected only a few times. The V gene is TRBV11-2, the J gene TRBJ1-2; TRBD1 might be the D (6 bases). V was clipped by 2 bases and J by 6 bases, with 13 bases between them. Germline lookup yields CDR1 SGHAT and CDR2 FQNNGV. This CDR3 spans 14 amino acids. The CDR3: CASSLKAGADGYTF. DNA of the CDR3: TGTGCCAGCAGCTTAAAGGCGGGGGCTGATGGCTACACCTTC. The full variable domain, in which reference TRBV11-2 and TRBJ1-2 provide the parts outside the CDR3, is EAGVAQSPRYKIIEKRQSVAFWCNPISGHATLYWYQQILGQGPKLLIQFQNNGVVDDSQLPKDRFSAERLKGVDSTLKIQPAKLEDSAVYLCASSLKAGADGYTFGSGTRLTVV.

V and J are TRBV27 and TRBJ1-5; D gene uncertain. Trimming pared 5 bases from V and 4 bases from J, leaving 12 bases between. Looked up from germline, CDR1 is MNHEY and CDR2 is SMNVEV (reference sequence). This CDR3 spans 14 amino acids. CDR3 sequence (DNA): TGTGCCAGCAGTCCCCTCGACCTAAATCAGCCCCAGCATTTT. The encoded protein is CASSPLDLNQPQHF.

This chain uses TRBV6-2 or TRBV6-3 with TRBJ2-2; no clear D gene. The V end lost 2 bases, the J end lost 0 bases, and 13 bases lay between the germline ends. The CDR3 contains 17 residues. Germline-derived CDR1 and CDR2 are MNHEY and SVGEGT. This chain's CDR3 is CASSYPSGWSNTGELFF. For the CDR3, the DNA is TGTGCCAGCAGTTACCCCTCCGGTTGGTCGAACACCGGGGAGCTGTTTTTT.

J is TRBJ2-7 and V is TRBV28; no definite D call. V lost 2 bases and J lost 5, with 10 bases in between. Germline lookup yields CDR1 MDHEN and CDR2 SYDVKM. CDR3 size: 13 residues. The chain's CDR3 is CASSLRVPNEQYF. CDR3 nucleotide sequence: TGTGCCAGCAGTTTAAGAGTTCCCAACGAGCAGTACTTC.

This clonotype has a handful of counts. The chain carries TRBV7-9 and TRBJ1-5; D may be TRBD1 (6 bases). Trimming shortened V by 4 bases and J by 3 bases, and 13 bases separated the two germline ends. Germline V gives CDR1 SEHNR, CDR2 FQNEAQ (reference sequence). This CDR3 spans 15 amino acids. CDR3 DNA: TGTGCCAGCAGCTCAAGGTGGGGGCACAATCAGCCCCAGCATTTT. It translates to CASSSRWGHNQPQHF.

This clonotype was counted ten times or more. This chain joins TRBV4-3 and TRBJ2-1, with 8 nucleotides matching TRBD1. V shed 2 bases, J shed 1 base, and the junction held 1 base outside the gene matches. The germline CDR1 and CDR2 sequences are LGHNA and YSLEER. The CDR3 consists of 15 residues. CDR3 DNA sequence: TGCGCCAGCAGCCAACAGGGGGCATCCTACAATGAGCAGTTCTTC. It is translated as CASSQQGASYNEQFF.

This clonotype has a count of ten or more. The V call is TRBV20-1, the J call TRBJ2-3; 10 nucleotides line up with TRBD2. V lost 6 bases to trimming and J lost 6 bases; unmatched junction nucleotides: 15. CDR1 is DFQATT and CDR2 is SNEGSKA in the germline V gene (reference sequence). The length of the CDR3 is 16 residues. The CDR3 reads CSATGTSAEFWDTQYF. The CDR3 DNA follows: TGCAGTGCCACCGGGACTAGCGCTGAATTTTGGGATACGCAGTATTTT.

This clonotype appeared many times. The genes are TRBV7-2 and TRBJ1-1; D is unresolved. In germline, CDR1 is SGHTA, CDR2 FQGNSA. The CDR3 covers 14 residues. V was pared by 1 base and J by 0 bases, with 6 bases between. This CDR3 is CASSLVFMNTEAFF. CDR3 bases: TGTGCCAGCAGCTTAGTGTTCATGAACACTGAAGCTTTCTTT. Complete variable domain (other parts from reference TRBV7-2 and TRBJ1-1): GAGVSQSPSNKVTEKGKDVELRCDPISGHTALYWYRQSLGQGLEFLIYFQGNSAPDKSGLPSDRFSAERTGGSVSTLTIQRTQQEDSAVYLCASSLVFMNTEAFFGQGTRLTVV.